This TCR beta chain stems from a study of blood T cell repertoires in COVID-19. Turning to the study itself: Samples came from the United States, Italy and Spain, spanning acute and convalescent COVID-19. The analysed material was cDNA or gDNA that came from T cells, B-cell-depleted T cells, or PBMCs.

This clone was counted only a few times. Germline assignment: CDR1 LGHDT and CDR2 YNNKEL (reference sequence). CDR3 size: 15 residues. Trimming at V came to 6 bases and at J to 8 bases, leaving 13 bases not matched to a gene. How the authors handled the data: Reference gene primer amplification yielded estimated nucleated cell counts. Measured with immunoSEQ multiplex PCR; TCRdb has only the in-frame clones, and not every one. That table furnishes V, J and clone size, whereas the DNA furnished D and trimming. Among around 100,000 clones, around 88% were seen once, and the ten largest hold roughly 3.5%.

This chain connects TRBV3-1 (or the pseudogene TRBV3-2) to TRBJ1-2; 9 bases fit TRBD1. Source material: peripheral blood. The clonotype originates from a human donor in a cohort sampled during active COVID-19. DNA of the CDR3: TGTGCCAGCAGTCCTCATGGGGACAGGGAAAACGGCTACACCTTC. Translation: CASSPHGDRENGYTF.